The clone carrying this T cell receptor beta chain was detected only a few times. The CDR3 extends over 14 amino acids. Trimming left V 2 bases short and J 9 bases short, with 11 bases between. The V gene's germline CDR1 is MGHDK and CDR2 SYGVNS. Barcoded TCR alpha and TCR beta cDNA libraries with UMIs came from 5'RACE using constant-segment primers. TCRdb used MiXCR to reprocess the 5' RACE reads, holding one entry per CDR3 protein. The sample consists of around 120,000 distinct CDR3 sequences, approximately 15% of them appearing once. The data originate from a study of T-cell memory formation after mild COVID-19.

The sequenced sample was PBMCs or a T cell subset sorted from them (not recorded which). The sequence was collected from an adult woman who had mild COVID-19 (a few samples of this study predate the infection). Cell type and time point are not known. This chain uses TRBV25-1 with TRBJ1-6; no clear D. The CDR3 region has the DNA TGTGCCAGCAGTGAACGTGGGTCGGTTTCACCCCTCCACTTT. It is translated as CASSERGSVSPLHF.